A selection of T cell receptor beta chains follows, all from one sample in a study of fetal regulatory T cell absence and autoimmunity. Some clones are missing from TCRdb's copy, which holds only in-frame ones; the method was immunoSEQ multiplex PCR. Found here are around 100,000 clones, approximately 79% of them singletons; the top ten hold about 2.1%. The sequenced material came from pancreas tissue. Every receptor here comes from a male donor with IPEX syndrome. Both conserved end residues are part of each CDR3. Each record gives: clone size, D gene, J gene, V gene, CDR3 DNA, CDR3 protein. D genes are given only for firm matches. Only some rows state a clone size, as once, few, many or a class for expanded clones.

NA,TRBD2,TRBJ2-2,TRBV9,TGTGCCAGCAGCGTAGGACTAGCGAGGAACACCGGGGAGCTGTTTTTT,CASSVGLARNTGELFF
NA,NA,TRBJ2-4,TRBV5-6,TGTGCCAGCACCGACTATACAGGGGGGGACATTCAGTACTTC,CASTDYTGGDIQYF
once,TRBD1,TRBJ2-7,TRBV6-6,TGTGCCAGTTGCGGGACAGGGCACTACGAGCAGTACTTC,CASCGTGHYEQYF
NA,NA,TRBJ2-7,TRBV7-8,TGTGCCAGCAGCTTAGCGACCGGGGAACCCGACTACGAGCAGTACTTC,CASSLATGEPDYEQYF
NA,TRBD2,TRBJ2-7,TRBV7-2,TGTGCCAGCAGCTTAGTGCTAGCGGGGGGTTACGAGCAGTACTTC,CASSLVLAGGYEQYF
NA,NA,TRBJ2-3,TRBV9,TGTGCCAGCAGCATTTCAGGCCTTCTGAGAGATACGCAGTATTTT,CASSISGLLRDTQYF
NA,TRBD1,TRBJ2-2,TRBV10-3,TGTGCCATCAGCAGGACAGGGGCTAACACCGGGGAGCTGTTTTTT,CAISRTGANTGELFF
NA,NA,TRBJ1-1,TRBV5-5,TGTGCCAGCAGCTGGGACCGGGTGGCGGACACTGAAGCTTTCTTT,CASSWDRVADTEAFF
NA,TRBD1,TRBJ2-5,TRBV10-3,TGTGCCATCAGCTCCGGGACAGGGCGAGAGACCCAGTACTTC,CAISSGTGRETQYF
few,NA,TRBJ1-2,TRBV6-5,TGTGCCAGCAGTTACTCGACAGTCGCCGGTGGCTACACCTTC,CASSYSTVAGGYTF
NA,NA,TRBJ1-2,TRBV5-4,TGTGCCAGCAGCTTGGGTCCTGGGGGTGGCACGGAGGGCTACACCTTC,CASSLGPGGGTEGYTF
NA,NA,TRBJ1-1,TRBV5-1,TGCGCCAGCACCACAGGGACTGAAGCTTTCTTT,CASTTGTEAFF
few,NA,TRBJ2-7,TRBV4-1,TGCGCCAGCAGCCACCCCGGCCCCTACGAGCAGTACTTC,CASSHPGPYEQYF
NA,NA,TRBJ2-2,TRBV10-3,TGTGCCATCAGTAGGGGGCTAGCGGGCACCGGGGAGCTGTTTTTT,CAISRGLAGTGELFF
NA,NA,TRBJ2-7,TRBV7-9,TGTGCCAGCAGCCCCCTTGCCTACGAGCAGTACTTC,CASSPLAYEQYF
NA,TRBD2,TRBJ2-2,TRBV6-5,TGTGCCAGCAGTCTCGGGACTACCAACACCGGGGAGCTGTTTTTT,CASSLGTTNTGELFF
NA,TRBD1,TRBJ2-7,TRBV30,TGTGCCTGGAGTGATCCTTGGGACAGGGACCACGAGCAGTACTTC,CAWSDPWDRDHEQYF
NA,TRBD1,TRBJ1-3,TRBV5-4,TGTGCCAGCAGCTTGGGACAGGGTGGAAACACCATATATTTT,CASSLGQGGNTIYF
NA,TRBD2,TRBJ2-3,TRBV7-9,TGTGCCAGCAGCTCCCCCCGGGCTAGCGGGGGCCGCACAGATACGCAGTATTTT,CASSSPRASGGRTDTQYF
NA,TRBD1,TRBJ1-1,TRBV9,TGTGCCAGCAGCATATACCTACAGGGGGGTGATGCTTTCTTT,CASSIYLQGGDAFF
NA,TRBD1,TRBJ2-7,TRBV27,TGTGCCAGCAGTCCCCGGACAGGGGGCCTCTACGAGCAGTACTTC,CASSPRTGGLYEQYF
NA,TRBD1,TRBJ1-2,TRBV9,TGTGCCAGCAGCGGACAGACAGGGGGAACCTATGGCTACACCTTC,CASSGQTGGTYGYTF
NA,TRBD2,TRBJ2-1,TRBV5-1,TGCGCCAGCAGCTTGGGGGCCGGGACTAGCTACAATGAGCAGTTCTTC,CASSLGAGTSYNEQFF
few,TRBD2,TRBJ2-5,TRBV19,TGTGCCAGTAGACTAGCGGGGGGAGAGACCCAGTACTTC,CASRLAGGETQYF
NA,NA,TRBJ2-7,TRBV6-1,TGTGCGTCCCTGGGCCGGCGCTACGAGCAGTACTTC,CASLGRRYEQYF
NA,TRBD1,TRBJ1-2,TRBV29-1,TGCAGCGTCGCCCGGGACAGGGGGCTTGGCTACACCTTC,CSVARDRGLGYTF
NA,NA,TRBJ1-2,TRBV5-1,TGCGCCAGCAGGACATCAGGGGCTGGCTACACCTTC,CASRTSGAGYTF
NA,NA,TRBJ1-1,TRBV19,TGTGCCAGTAAAAGAGATGGGGGGACTGAAGCTTTCTTT,CASKRDGGTEAFF
NA,NA,TRBJ2-3,TRBV5-1,TGCGCCAGCAGCTTGAGGTGGGGGGTGGCAGATACGCAGTATTTT,CASSLRWGVADTQYF
few,NA,TRBJ1-3,TRBV12-5,TGTGCTAGTGGTTTCACCGTCGAGAGGGGCTCTGGAAACACCATATATTTT,CASGFTVERGSGNTIYF
NA,TRBD2,TRBJ2-1,TRBV5-1,TGCGCCAGCAGCTTGACTAGCGGGAGCTACAATGAGCAGTTCTTC,CASSLTSGSYNEQFF
few,NA,TRBJ1-6,TRBV13,TGTGCCAGCAGCGTGACAGGCTACTCCTATAATTCACCCCTCCACTTT,CASSVTGYSYNSPLHF
NA,TRBD2,TRBJ2-1,TRBV18,TGTGCCAGCTCACCCCAACTAGCGGGGGGGATCAATGAGCAGTTCTTC,CASSPQLAGGINEQFF
few,TRBD1,TRBJ1-2,TRBV13,TGTGCCAGCAGCCTTAGTCCGGGACAGAACTATGGCTACACCTTC,CASSLSPGQNYGYTF
NA,NA,TRBJ2-3,TRBV7-2,TGTGCCAGCAGCTTAGCGGACAGCACAGATACGCAGTATTTT,CASSLADSTDTQYF
NA,NA,TRBJ1-5,TRBV7-8,TGTGCCAGCAGCTCTGTCGGTAATCAGCCCCAGCATTTT,CASSSVGNQPQHF
NA,TRBD2,TRBJ2-7,TRBV4-1,TGCGCCAGCAGCCTCGGACTAGCGGGAGCTCGAGAGCAGTACTTC,CASSLGLAGAREQYF
few,NA,TRBJ2-2,TRBV5-1,TGCGCCAGCAGCTTGGGGGCCGGGGAGCTGTTTTTT,CASSLGAGELFF
NA,NA,TRBJ2-3,TRBV10-1,TGCGCCAGCAGTGGGACTATCACAGATACGCAGTATTTT,CASSGTITDTQYF